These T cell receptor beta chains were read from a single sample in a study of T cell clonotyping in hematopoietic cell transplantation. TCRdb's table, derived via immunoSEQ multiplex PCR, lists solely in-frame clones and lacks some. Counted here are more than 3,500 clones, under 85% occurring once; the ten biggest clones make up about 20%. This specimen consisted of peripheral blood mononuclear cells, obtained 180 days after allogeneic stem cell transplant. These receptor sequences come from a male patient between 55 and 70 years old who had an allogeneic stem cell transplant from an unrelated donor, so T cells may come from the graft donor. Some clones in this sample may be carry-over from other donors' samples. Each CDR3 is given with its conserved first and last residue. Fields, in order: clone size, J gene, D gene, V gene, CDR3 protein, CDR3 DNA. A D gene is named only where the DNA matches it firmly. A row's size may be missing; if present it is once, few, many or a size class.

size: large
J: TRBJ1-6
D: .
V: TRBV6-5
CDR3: CASSYSGDYNSPLHF
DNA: TGTGCCAGCAGTTACTCGGGCGATTATAATTCACCCCTCCACTTT

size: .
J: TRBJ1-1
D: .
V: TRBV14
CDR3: CASSPWGSTEAFF
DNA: TGTGCCAGCAGCCCTTGGGGAAGCACTGAAGCTTTCTTT

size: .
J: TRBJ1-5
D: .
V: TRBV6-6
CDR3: CASSALTGINQPQHF
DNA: TGTGCCAGCAGTGCCCTGACCGGGATCAACCAGCCCCAGCATTTT

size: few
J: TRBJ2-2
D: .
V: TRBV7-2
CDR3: CASRPTNTGELFF
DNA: TGTGCCAGCAGGCCCACGAACACCGGGGAGCTGTTTTTT

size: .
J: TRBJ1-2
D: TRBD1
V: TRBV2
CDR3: CAGRQGLYGYTF
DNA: TGTGCCGGTAGACAGGGGCTTTATGGCTACACCTTC

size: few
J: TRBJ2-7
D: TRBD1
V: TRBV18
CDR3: CASSPPGQGPISHEQYF
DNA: TGTGCCAGCTCCCCCCCAGGACAGGGTCCAATATCCCACGAGCAGTACTTC

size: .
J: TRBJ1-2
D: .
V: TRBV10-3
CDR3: CAITDGGYGYTF
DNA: TGTGCCATCACCGACGGGGGGTATGGCTACACCTTC

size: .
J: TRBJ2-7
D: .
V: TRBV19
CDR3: CASQGSHEQYF
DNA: TGTGCCAGCCAGGGGTCCCACGAGCAGTACTTC

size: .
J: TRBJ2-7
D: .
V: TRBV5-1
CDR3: CASRRGDRETYEQYF
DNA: TGCGCCAGCAGGCGGGGGGACAGGGAAACCTACGAGCAGTACTTC

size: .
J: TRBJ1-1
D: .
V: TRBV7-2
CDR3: CASSLGGGYTEAFF
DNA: TGTGCCAGCAGCTTAGGAGGCGGGTACACTGAAGCTTTCTTT

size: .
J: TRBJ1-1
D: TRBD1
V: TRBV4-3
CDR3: CASSQPGTGEAFF
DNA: TGCGCCAGCAGCCAACCTGGGACAGGGGAAGCTTTCTTT

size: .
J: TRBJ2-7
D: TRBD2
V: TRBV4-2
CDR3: CASSQDQLAGVEQYF
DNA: TGTGCCAGCAGCCAAGATCAGCTAGCGGGAGTCGAGCAGTACTTC

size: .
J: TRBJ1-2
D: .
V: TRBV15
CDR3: CATSTSMSTGYGYTF
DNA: TGTGCCACCAGCACTTCCATGTCGACAGGCTATGGCTACACCTTC

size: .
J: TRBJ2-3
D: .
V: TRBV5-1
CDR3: CASSPRGQKYSDTQYF
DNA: TGCGCCAGCAGCCCACGGGGACAAAAGTATTCAGATACGCAGTATTTT

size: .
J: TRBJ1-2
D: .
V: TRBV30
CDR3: CAWRKDTHYGYTF
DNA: TGTGCCTGGAGGAAAGATACTCACTATGGCTACACCTTC

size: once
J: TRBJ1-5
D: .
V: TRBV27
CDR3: CASKAYSDSPNQPQHF
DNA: TGTGCCAGCAAGGCTTACTCGGACAGCCCAAATCAGCCCCAGCATTTT

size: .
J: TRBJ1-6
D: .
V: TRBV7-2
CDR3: CASSLGTGTRNSPLHF
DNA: TGTGCCAGCAGCTTAGGGACTGGTACACGAAATAGCCCCCTCCACTTT